Below are 10 T cell receptor beta chains sequenced from a single sample in a study of patients and donors after allogeneic stem cell transplantation (dated by TCRdb to about 2020). The library was produced with RT-PCR. The sequencer listed for this sample is NextSeq 550. In-frame beta chains were kept once TCRdb had trimmed the public reads at Q25 with fastp and called clones with MiXCR. Each record represents a unique CDR3 protein, reported with the most common genes and DNA among its rows. The sample table holds 800,000 to 1,000,000 distinct CDR3 sequences, of which under 20% were seen once. The biggest ten clones account for about 6% of the sample. The specimen was blood, either unsorted or a sorted T cell fraction (not recorded which). The receptors derive from a human donor who was either an allogeneic HSCT recipient or a stem cell or donor lymphocyte infusion donor (not recorded which). It is not recorded whose cells these are; they may come from a transplant donor.

This chain uses TRBV5-5 with TRBJ2-1; 8 bases match TRBD1. The CDR3 contains 13 residues. CDR1 and CDR2 from the germline V gene are SGHKS and YYEKEE (reference sequence). The J segment lost 12 bases and the V segment lost 0 bases, leaving 5 bases of the junction unmatched. CDR3 amino acids: CASSLAPDRGQFF. For the CDR3, the DNA is TGTGCCAGCAGCTTGGCCCCCGACAGGGGGCAGTTCTTC. The full variable domain, rest sourced from reference TRBV5-5 and TRBJ2-1, is DAGVTQSPTHLIKTRGQQVTLRCSPISGHKSVSWYQQVLGQGPQFIFQYYEKEERGRGNFPDRFSARQFPNYSSELNVNALLLGDSALYLCASSLAPDRGQFFGPGTRLTVL.

This clonotype was seen repeatedly, ten times or more. V and J are TRBV12-3 or TRBV12-4 and TRBJ1-6, with 7 bases matching TRBD1. J was trimmed by 10 bases and V by 7 bases; bases with no gene match: 10. CDR3 length: 14 residues. For the CDR3, the DNA is TGTGCCAGCACCAGAGACAGGGCCCAGTCACCCCTCCACTTT. This codes for CASTRDRAQSPLHF.

This clonotype was detected only a few times. The genes are TRBV3-1 and TRBJ2-1; D may be TRBD1 (5 bases). The ends were cut back, 1 base at V and 2 bases at J, with 12 bases in the middle. Germline assignment: CDR1 LGHDT and CDR2 YNNKEL (reference sequence). CDR3 length: 16 residues. The DNA of the CDR3 is TGTGCCAGCAGCCAAGGCCTAGGGGCTACCTACAATGAGCAGTTCTTC. Its protein is CASSQGLGATYNEQFF.

The chain couples TRBV6-1 to TRBJ2-4; 7 bases are shared with TRBD1. V dropped 6 bases and J dropped 1; count of bases not matched to a gene: 9. CDR1 MNHNS and CDR2 SASEGT come from the germline V gene. The CDR3 is 16 amino acids. CDR3 nucleotide sequence: TGTGCCAGCAGACCCACAGGGGAACCGGCCAAAAACATTCAGTACTTC. Translation gives CASRPTGEPAKNIQYF.

The gene calls are TRBV7-6 and TRBJ2-1; TRBD1 matches at 9 bases. Germline values: CDR1 SGHVS, CDR2 FNYEAQ. This CDR3 is built from 16 residues. V lost 4 bases and J lost 6; bases outside the gene matches: 10. The CDR3, as DNA: TGTGCCAGCAGCTACCTTAGGACAGGGGTAGTCAATGAGCAGTTCTTC. This sequence encodes CASSYLRTGVVNEQFF.

The rearrangement joins TRBV6-2 or TRBV6-3 to TRBJ2-7; D ambiguous. Germline lookup yields CDR1 MNHEY and CDR2 SVGEGT. This CDR3 comprises 11 residues. The V end lost 7 bases, the J end lost 6 bases, and 10 bases lay between the germline ends. DNA of the CDR3: TGTGCCAGCACCGACTCTAGCGAGCAGTACTTC. This encodes CASTDSSEQYF.

This clonotype was counted a few times. The chain uses TRBV6-1 and TRBJ1-1; D is ambiguous. The V and J ends lost 3 bases and 3 bases respectively, with 14 bases between them. CDR1 is MNHNS and CDR2 is SASEGT in the germline V gene. This CDR3 has 15 amino acids. The CDR3 reads CASSDIGRTDTEAFF. The CDR3 region has the DNA TGTGCCAGCAGTGACATAGGGAGGACTGACACTGAAGCTTTCTTT.

This clonotype was observed a handful of times. The CDR3 DNA reads as TGTGCCAGCAGCCCGAACGGGGGGCTGGGGGGCAATCAGCCCCAGCATTTT. This codes for CASSPNGGLGGNQPQHF. The J gene is TRBJ1-5, the V gene TRBV25-1; perhaps TRBD1 as D (6 bases). With 6 bases removed from V and 2 bases from J, the gap between germline ends came to 20 bases. Germline assignment: CDR1 MGHDK and CDR2 SYGVNS. The CDR3 spans 17 residues.

V is TRBV7-9 and J is TRBJ1-1; a possible D gene is TRBD1 (5 bases). V was cut by 5 bases and J by 4 bases, with 17 bases left in between. Per the germline V gene, CDR1 is SEHNR and CDR2 is FQNEAQ (reference sequence). The CDR3 sequence is 15 residues long. Here the CDR3 reads CASSPPGKGSTEAFF. The CDR3 DNA sequence: TGTGCCAGCAGCCCCCCTGGTAAGGGGAGCACTGAAGCTTTCTTT.

As to this clonotype: A read error may account for a junction end that differs from germline. The chain carries TRBV20-1 and TRBJ2-7; 7 bases map to TRBD2. The CDR3 consists of 14 residues. Germline V lookup: CDR1 DFQATT, CDR2 SNEGSKA (reference sequence). The CDR3 DNA follows: TGCAGTGCAAGAGCGGCTAGCGGTTCCTACGAGCAGTACTTC. It translates to CSARAASGSYEQYF.